Listed below are T cell receptor beta chains from one sample, sequenced in a study of cytotoxic CD8 clonotypes in ibrutinib-treated CLL. TCRdb keeps only in-frame clones here, not all; method: immunoSEQ multiplex PCR. The sample holds 100,000 to 150,000 clones; roughly 85% are singletons and the top ten take approximately 2%. Here the sequenced sample was PBMCs, taken after 24 months of ibrutinib treatment. These receptors came from a human donor with chronic lymphocytic leukemia. CDR3s include the opening cysteine and the closing phenylalanine or tryptophan. Fields, in order: J gene, clone size, V gene, D gene, CDR3 protein, CDR3 DNA. D genes are given only for firm matches. Some rows mark clone size as missing; the rest say once, few, many or name a class of expanded clone.

TRBJ2-2 | few | TRBV7-3 | . | CASSLSGLAGELFF | TGTGCCAGCAGCTTATCTGGATTAGCCGGGGAGCTGTTTTTT
TRBJ2-7 | . | TRBV5-6 | TRBD2 | CASSLLLAGGHEQYF | TGTGCCAGCAGCTTGTTACTAGCGGGCGGCCACGAGCAGTACTTC
TRBJ2-7 | . | TRBV11-2 | TRBD1 | CASSPGTGANEQYF | TGTGCCAGCAGCCCTGGGACAGGGGCTAACGAGCAGTACTTC
TRBJ2-7 | . | TRBV14 | TRBD1 | CASSQGQGGYEQYF | TGTGCCAGCAGCCAAGGACAGGGGGGCTACGAGCAGTACTTC
TRBJ1-5 | . | TRBV28 | . | CAASGVNQPQHF | TGTGCCGCGTCGGGGGTAAATCAGCCCCAGCATTTT
TRBJ2-3 | . | TRBV27 | TRBD2 | CASSPGGVRGSGSIWNTQYF | TGTGCCAGCAGTCCAGGAGGTGTACGTGGTAGCGGGAGTATCTGGAATACGCAGTATTTT
TRBJ2-7 | . | TRBV18 | . | CASSQSTYEQYF | TGTGCCAGCTCCCAGTCCACCTACGAGCAGTACTTC
TRBJ1-3 | . | TRBV5-1 | . | CASSLEGGSGNTIYF | TGCGCCAGCAGCTTGGAAGGGGGTTCAGGAAACACCATATATTTT
TRBJ1-4 | . | TRBV30 | . | CAWMDGRTNEKLFF | TGTGCCTGGATGGATGGAAGAACTAATGAAAAACTGTTTTTT
TRBJ2-1 | . | TRBV4-3 | TRBD2 | CASSQNGPAGESYNEQFF | TGCGCCAGCAGCCAAAACGGCCCAGCGGGAGAGTCCTACAATGAGCAGTTCTTC
TRBJ2-7 | . | TRBV7-2 | TRBD2 | CASSSQAGTSYEQYF | TGTGCCAGCAGCTCCCAGGCCGGGACTAGCTACGAGCAGTACTTC
TRBJ2-1 | . | TRBV7-2 | TRBD2 | CASTRTSGIRNEQFF | TGTGCCAGCACCCGGACTAGCGGAATTCGCAATGAGCAGTTCTTC
TRBJ2-7 | once | TRBV18 | TRBD2 | CASSPPDGGAYEQYF | TGTGCCAGCTCACCACCCGACGGGGGGGCCTACGAGCAGTACTTC
TRBJ1-1 | . | TRBV6-1 | . | CASSEERQKAFF | TGTGCCAGCAGTGAAGAGAGACAGAAAGCTTTCTTT
TRBJ2-1 | . | TRBV12-5 | TRBD2 | CASGPGLGVDEQFF | TGTGCTAGTGGCCCGGGACTAGGGGTTGATGAGCAGTTCTTC
TRBJ1-4 | . | TRBV9 | . | CASSPVGQSFNEKLFF | TGTGCCAGCAGCCCCGTCGGACAGTCTTTTAATGAAAAACTGTTTTTT
TRBJ2-6 | . | TRBV28 | . | CASSLFVRGANVLTF | TGTGCCAGCAGTTTATTTGTGAGGGGGGCCAACGTCCTGACTTTC